This T cell receptor beta chain was recorded in a study of T cell changes during pregnancy in multiple sclerosis. Sequencing was performed with immunoSEQ multiplex PCR; in TCRdb, only in-frame clones are kept and a portion is missing. This sample yields 50,000 to 75,000 clones, of which 93% are seen a single time; about 2.6% belongs to the top ten. The CDR3 is 15 amino acids. Deletions cut 5 bases from V and 5 bases from J, with 18 bases between. The V gene's germline CDR1 is MNHNY and CDR2 SVGAGI (reference sequence). The V call is TRBV6-6, the J call TRBJ2-5; D perhaps matches TRBD2 (5 bases). This receptor was identified in a female donor with multiple sclerosis, enrolled in a pregnancy study. The specimen comprised CD8+ T cells from peripheral blood mononuclear cells, sampled in the third trimester of pregnancy. CDR3 sequence: CASSASGGIKETQYF. The CDR3 nucleotides read TGTGCCAGCAGTGCTTCCGGAGGTATTAAGGAGACCCAGTACTTC.